Presented here are 14 T cell receptor beta chains from one specimen sequenced in a study of HIV-infected children after antiretroviral therapy interruption. RNA-based 3' RACE libraries used unique molecular identifiers. TCRdb passed the 3' RACE reads through MiXCR, listing each CDR3 protein once. Counted here are fewer than 50,000 distinct CDR3 sequences, 4.3% occurring once; the ten biggest clones make up 0.6% to 0.85%. The treatment denotes: PENTA 11 planned treatment interruption arm or continuous ART arm. The sequenced sample was CD45RA+ CD4+ T cells from PBMCs, pooled from several time points, obtained from a donor given antiretroviral therapy, either interrupted or continuous. The sample's subset: naive CD4+ CD45RA+ CD45RO- T cells. These receptors came from a pool of human donors with HIV.

This clonotype has more than one count but fewer than ten. For the CDR3, the DNA is TGCAGTGCTAGAGACCAGGAGGTGGGGGTAGCTGAAGCTTTCTTT. Translation gives CSARDQEVGVAEAFF. The gene calls are TRBV20-1 and TRBJ1-1; weak D call: TRBD1 (5 bases). V was clipped by 0 bases and J by 6 bases, with 17 bases between them. The CDR3 is 15 amino acids. CDR1 and CDR2 from the germline V gene are DFQATT and SNEGSKA (reference sequence).

This clonotype was found many times. J is TRBJ2-2 and V is TRBV3-1, with TRBD1 matching 7 bases. Germline CDR1 is LGHDT and CDR2 is YNNKEL (reference sequence). The CDR3 covers 15 residues. Germline trimming cut 2 bases from V and 1 base from J; bases unmatched to any gene: 1. The CDR3 region is CASSQRTGNTGELFF. CDR3 DNA sequence: TGTGCCAGCAGCCAAAGGACAGGGAACACCGGGGAGCTGTTTTTT.

This clonotype was counted many times. The V call is TRBV7-2, the J call TRBJ1-5; D is undetermined. The germline V gene has CDR1 SGHTA and CDR2 FQGNSA. Between the trimmed V and J ends, which lost 5 bases and 4 bases, there was a span of 6 bases. This CDR3 contains 12 residues. The CDR3 DNA reads TGTGCCAGCAGCCCGCCGAATCAGCCCCAGCATTTT. The encoded protein is CASSPPNQPQHF.

Ten or more counts support this clonotype. The CDR3 DNA reads TGTGCCAGCCTTCTACCCCCAAGAGAGACCCAGTACTTC. This sequence encodes CASLLPPRETQYF. The rearrangement uses TRBV6-1 and TRBJ2-5; D remains ambiguous. V was trimmed by 8 bases and J by 4 bases, leaving 14 bases between them. The CDR3 is 13 amino acids. CDR1 and CDR2 (germline): MNHNS, SASEGT.

This clonotype turned up a few times. The V gene is TRBV2, the J gene TRBJ2-5, with 7 bases that match TRBD2. Germline assignment: CDR1 SNHLY and CDR2 FYNNEI. Trimming at V came to 5 bases and at J to 2 bases, leaving 14 bases not matched to a gene. CDR3 length: 17 amino acids. The CDR3 DNA reads TGTGCCAGCAGTTCTACTCCGTTTCGGGGGGTACAAGAGACCCAGTACTTC. Translation: CASSSTPFRGVQETQYF.

The sample holds many counts of this clonotype. The CDR3 sequence is CASSPGGGTDTQYF. The CDR3 DNA reads as TGTGCCAGCAGCCCCGGAGGGGGCACAGATACGCAGTATTTT. The chain combines TRBV7-2 with TRBJ2-3, with a tentative D call TRBD2 (6 bases). The V gene lost 5 bases and the J gene lost 1 base, with 10 bases spanning the gap. This CDR3 has 14 amino acids. Germline V gene lookup returns CDR1 SGHTA and CDR2 FQGNSA.

This clonotype was observed at least ten times. The CDR3 loop is CASSLKGQPQHF. The CDR3 region has the DNA TGTGCCAGCAGTTTAAAGGGCCAGCCCCAGCATTTT. The chain recombines TRBV28 with TRBJ1-5; D gene uncertain. The CDR3 extends over 12 amino acids. V lost 2 bases, J lost 7 bases, and 6 bases lay in between. From germline, CDR1 is MDHEN and CDR2 SYDVKM.

This clonotype has ten or more counts. The junction shows a germline mismatch at one end, possibly a read error. The chain has TRBV7-3 and TRBJ1-2; 7 positions agree with TRBD1. This CDR3 is built from 13 residues. Germline CDR1 reads SGHTA; CDR2 reads FQGTGA. Here the CDR3 reads CASSPSPGQEPHF. The CDR3 DNA sequence: TGTGCCAGCAGCCCCAGCCCTGGACAGGAACCCCACTTC.

This clonotype appeared many times. The genes are TRBV5-1 and TRBJ2-3; D perhaps matches TRBD1 (6 bases). Trimming took 2 bases from V and 8 from J, leaving 15 bases between them. This CDR3 is built from 14 residues. Germline V lookup: CDR1 SGHRS, CDR2 YFSETQ. The CDR3 DNA reads TGCGCCAGCAGCTTCGCAGGGGAAGGGAGTACGCAGTATTTT. Translating gives CASSFAGEGSTQYF. Full variable domain (rest looked up from reference TRBV5-1 and TRBJ2-3): KAGVTQTPRYLIKTRGQQVTLSCSPISGHRSVSWYQQTPGQGLQFLFEYFSETQRNKGNFPGRFSGRQFSNSRSEMNVSTLELGDSALYLCASSFAGEGSTQYFGPGTRLTVL.

This clonotype was seen only a few times. V and J are TRBV4-1 and TRBJ2-7, with 7 bases identical to TRBD2. The junction had 6 bases not matched to a gene; V was cut back by 4 bases and J by 0 bases. The germline gives CDR1 MGHRA, CDR2 YSYEKL. CDR3 length: 15 residues. The CDR3 DNA reads as TGCGCCAGCAGCCCACAGTCGGGGGGCTCCTACGAGCAGTACTTC. This encodes CASSPQSGGSYEQYF.

This clonotype came up many times. CDR3 sequence (DNA): TGTGCCACCAGCAGAGATTCTTCTAGGTTTAAAGAGACCCAGTACTTC. This translates into CATSRDSSRFKETQYF. The chain carries TRBV15 and TRBJ2-5, with D unclear. CDR1 and CDR2 (germline): LNHNV, YYDKDF (reference sequence). The germline V and J ends were trimmed by 0 bases and 3 bases, with 14 bases remaining between them. This CDR3 spans 16 amino acids.

The gene calls are TRBV12-5 and TRBJ2-1, with D unresolved. CDR1 and CDR2 (germline): LGHNT, FRNRAP. V was cut by 6 bases and J by 7 bases, with 7 bases left in between. The CDR3 sequence is 11 residues long. The CDR3 DNA reads as TGTGCTAGTGGCCGCATGAATGAGCAGTTCTTC. Translation gives CASGRMNEQFF.

This clonotype was seen at least ten times. The rearrangement links TRBV6-6 to TRBJ2-3, with unresolved D. V was clipped by 6 bases and J by 6 bases, with 13 bases between them. In germline, CDR1 is MNHNY, CDR2 SVGAGI (reference sequence). This CDR3 region has 13 residues. The CDR3 DNA reads as TGTGCCAGCAGGTACCCTGGGCAGGATACGCAGTATTTT. Encoded protein: CASRYPGQDTQYF.

The CDR3 protein is CAWSAGGPPQHF. The CDR3 nucleotides read TGTGCCTGGAGTGCGGGGGGTCCGCCCCAGCATTTT. The V gene is TRBV30, the J gene TRBJ1-5; D might be TRBD1 (5 bases). Germline CDR1 is GTSNPN and CDR2 is SVGIG (reference sequence). CDR3 size: 12 residues. Trimming removed 1 base from V and 9 bases from J, with 10 bases in between.